This T cell receptor (beta chain) was documented in a study of brain T cells in children with intractable seizures. Study findings and constraints: HCMV serostatus was not known, and viral specificity came from CDR3 similarity only.

This sample's time point: blood from clinic visit 5 months post-surgery; TSC patient then seizure free. Surgery cases with the highest brain T cell transcript signatures were chosen for sequencing. Assay used: immunoSEQ multiplex PCR; TCRdb lists only in-frame clones, some missing. The table has about 320,000 clones, about 93% seen once. Comments on this clone: The antigen is not known.

This CDR3 has 16 amino acids. Germline CDR1 SGDLS, CDR2 YYNGEE. V lost 4 bases, J lost 5 bases, and 21 bases lay in between. The input for sequencing was peripheral blood, taken 4 to 6 months after surgery. This chain links TRBV9 with TRBJ2-5, with D tentatively TRBD1 or TRBD2 (6 bases each). This clonotype was sampled from a boy younger than two with tuberous sclerosis and intractable seizures. The CDR3 DNA follows: TGTGCCAGCAGCCCCTTGGGGGGCGCGGTGACGGAGACCCAGTACTTC. Encoded protein: CASSPLGGAVTETQYF.